Listed below are T cell receptor beta chains from one sample, sequenced in a study of CD8+ T cells in alopecia areata. Repertoires were generated with immunoSEQ multiplex PCR, while TCRdb's copy carries only in-frame clones and drops some. This table holds about 76,000 clones, around 30% found once. Sequenced material: CD8+ T cells sorted from blood, taken at week 4, from a patient treated with tofacitinib. The receptors derive from a human donor with alopecia areata. The CDR3 runs from the conserved cysteine through the conserved F or W. Each record gives: D gene, clone size, V gene, J gene, CDR3 protein, CDR3 DNA. A D gene is named only where the DNA matches it firmly. The listing skips clone size in some rows; elsewhere it reads once, few, many or a size class.

>.|.|TRBV29-1|TRBJ2-3
CSAGEGGADTQYF
TGCAGCGCGGGGGAAGGTGGGGCAGATACGCAGTATTTT
>TRBD2|.|TRBV29-1|TRBJ2-3
CSATSGSTDTQYF
TGCAGCGCTACTAGCGGGAGCACAGATACGCAGTATTTT
>TRBD1|.|TRBV15|TRBJ2-5
CATSKGATTRETQYF
TGTGCCACCAGCAAGGGGGCGACCACGAGGGAGACCCAGTACTTC
>TRBD1|.|TRBV29-1|TRBJ1-1
CSVPTGPEAFF
TGCAGCGTCCCGACAGGGCCTGAAGCTTTCTTT
>TRBD2|.|TRBV9|TRBJ2-5
CASSAGTSAGETQYF
TGTGCCAGCAGCGCCGGAACTAGCGCTGGAGAGACCCAGTACTTC
>TRBD2|.|TRBV7-2|TRBJ2-7
CASSPRSGRAYEQYF
TGTGCCAGCAGCCCCCGTAGCGGGAGGGCCTACGAGCAGTACTTC
>.|.|TRBV29-1|TRBJ1-1
CSVWRTDGGEAFF
TGCAGCGTATGGCGGACGGACGGGGGTGAAGCTTTCTTT
>TRBD2|medium-sized|TRBV13|TRBJ2-7
CASSLEGLAVEQYF
TGTGCCAGCAGCTTAGAAGGACTAGCGGTCGAGCAGTACTTC
>.|.|TRBV5-1|TRBJ2-2
CASSLSVSTGELFF
TGCGCCAGCAGCCTGAGCGTGTCCACCGGGGAGCTGTTTTTT
>.|.|TRBV30|TRBJ1-1
CAWNEDGGNTEAFF
TGTGCCTGGAATGAAGACGGGGGGAACACTGAAGCTTTCTTT
>.|.|TRBV29-1|TRBJ2-1
CSVAGSYNEQFF
TGCAGCGTTGCAGGCTCCTACAATGAGCAGTTCTTC
>.|.|TRBV7-3|TRBJ1-2
CASSPNQGDNYGYTF
TGTGCCAGCAGCCCCAACCAGGGAGATAACTATGGCTACACCTTC
>.|.|TRBV29-1|TRBJ2-1
CSAGTPGSYNEQFF
TGCAGCGCCGGAACTCCCGGGAGTTACAATGAGCAGTTCTTC
>.|.|TRBV18|TRBJ2-7
CASSTGTEQYF
TGTGCCAGCTCAACCGGGACCGAGCAGTACTTC
>.|few|TRBV19|TRBJ1-1
CASSIAPRGTEAFF
TGTGCCAGTAGTATCGCCCCCCGTGGCACTGAAGCTTTCTTT
>.|.|TRBV2|TRBJ2-6
CARFGSGANVLTF
TGTGCCCGGTTCGGGTCTGGGGCCAACGTCCTGACTTTC
>TRBD2|.|TRBV7-9|TRBJ2-2
CASTRPAGGGTGELFF
TGTGCCAGCACCCGACCAGCGGGAGGCGGGACCGGGGAGCTGTTTTTT
>.|.|TRBV7-9|TRBJ1-2
CASSLDRTANYGYTF
TGTGCCAGCAGCTTAGATCGGACAGCTAACTATGGCTACACCTTC
>TRBD1|.|TRBV11-2|TRBJ2-1
CASSPQDRGSYNEQFF
TGTGCCAGCAGCCCCCAAGACAGGGGTTCCTACAATGAGCAGTTCTTC
>.|few|TRBV4-1|TRBJ2-7
CASSQVGSSSYEQYF
TGCGCCAGCAGCCAAGTGGGGTCTAGCTCCTACGAGCAGTACTTC
>.|.|TRBV29-1|TRBJ2-2
CSAELRTGELFF
TGCAGCGCAGAGCTGCGCACCGGGGAGCTGTTTTTT
>TRBD1|few|TRBV23-1|TRBJ2-3
CASSLRDRRTDTQYF
TGCGCCAGCAGCCTCCGGGACAGACGCACAGATACGCAGTATTTT
>.|few|TRBV27|TRBJ2-5
CASSPGVADQETQYF
TGTGCCAGCTCCCCCGGGGTAGCGGACCAAGAGACCCAGTACTTC
>.|.|TRBV29-1|TRBJ1-1
CSVDFSGTNTEAFF
TGCAGCGTAGACTTTTCAGGGACGAACACTGAAGCTTTCTTT
>TRBD2|once|TRBV5-6|TRBJ2-5
CASSRGLAGLQETQYF
TGTGCCAGCAGCCGGGGACTAGCGGGTCTCCAAGAGACCCAGTACTTC
>TRBD1|few|TRBV19|TRBJ1-5
CASSIDRASNQPQHF
TGTGCCAGTAGTATCGACAGGGCAAGCAATCAGCCCCAGCATTTT
>.|.|TRBV29-1|TRBJ2-3
CSVERGGGTDTQYF
TGCAGCGTTGAAAGGGGAGGGGGGACAGATACGCAGTATTTT
>TRBD2|few|TRBV29-1|TRBJ2-7
CSVVSVHSGSSYEQYF
TGCAGCGTCGTTTCCGTCCATAGCGGGAGCTCCTACGAGCAGTACTTC
>TRBD1|few|TRBV6-5|TRBJ2-2
CASSAYRGEPGELFF
TGTGCCAGCAGTGCCTACAGGGGTGAACCCGGGGAGCTGTTTTTT
>TRBD1|.|TRBV5-6|TRBJ2-7
CASSFGTGGEQYF
TGTGCCAGCAGCTTCGGGACAGGGGGCGAGCAGTACTTC
>.|.|TRBV29-1|TRBJ1-2
CSVSGWYGYTF
TGCAGCGTCTCGGGGTGGTATGGCTACACCTTC
>.|few|TRBV29-1|TRBJ2-2
CSVRELTGELFF
TGCAGCGTTCGGGAGCTCACCGGGGAGCTGTTTTTT
>.|.|TRBV7-9|TRBJ2-2
CASSPPGTGELFF
TGTGCCAGCAGCCCTCCGGGCACCGGGGAGCTGTTTTTT
>.|few|TRBV29-1|TRBJ2-2
CSVTVRAGELFF
TGCAGCGTAACAGTCAGGGCCGGGGAGCTGTTTTTT
>.|.|TRBV29-1|TRBJ1-1
CSVRVGTEAFF
TGCAGCGTTAGGGTTGGCACTGAAGCTTTCTTT
>.|.|TRBV5-4|TRBJ2-1
CASSQEPSSYNEQFF
TGCGCCAGCAGCCAAGAACCCAGCTCCTACAATGAGCAGTTCTTC
>.|.|TRBV4-3|TRBJ2-7
CASSQDRGPRFYEQYF
TGCGCCAGCAGCCAAGATCGCGGCCCGCGGTTCTACGAGCAGTACTTC
>.|.|TRBV9|TRBJ1-5
CASGKGYNQPQHF
TGTGCCAGCGGAAAGGGCTACAATCAGCCTCAGCATTTT
>.|few|TRBV25-1|TRBJ2-1
CASSEVGSYNEQFF
TGTGCCAGCAGTGAGGTTGGCTCCTACAATGAGCAGTTCTTC
>TRBD1|few|TRBV11-2|TRBJ2-7
CASSFGTGFYEQYF
TGTGCCAGCAGCTTCGGGACAGGGTTTTACGAGCAGTACTTC
>.|.|TRBV30|TRBJ2-2
CAWSTQPGELFF
TGTGCCTGGAGTACCCAACCCGGGGAGCTGTTTTTT
>.|.|TRBV29-1|TRBJ1-1
CSVAGTTEAFF
TGCAGCGTTGCTGGGACTACTGAAGCTTTCTTT
>.|.|TRBV30|TRBJ2-3
CASSSTDTQYF
TGTGCCTCTAGTAGCACAGATACGCAGTATTTT
>.|few|TRBV30|TRBJ2-7
CAWSLGNALYEQYF
TGTGCCTGGAGTTTGGGGAATGCTCTCTACGAGCAGTACTTC
>TRBD1|.|TRBV5-6|TRBJ1-2
CASSWGTGPSGYGYTF
TGTGCCAGCAGCTGGGGGACAGGGCCCTCGGGGTATGGCTACACCTTC
>.|.|TRBV4-3|TRBJ1-5
CASSQWDGGNQPQHF
TGCGCCAGCAGCCAGTGGGACGGGGGCAATCAGCCCCAGCATTTT
>.|.|TRBV7-9|TRBJ2-1
CAWATNNEQFF
TGTGCCTGGGCGACCAACAATGAGCAGTTCTTC
>TRBD1|many|TRBV7-2|TRBJ2-5
CASSQGDSEETQYF
TGTGCCAGCAGCCAAGGGGACAGTGAAGAGACCCAGTACTTC
>TRBD2|few|TRBV29-1|TRBJ2-1
CSVEGLAGPYNEQFF
TGCAGCGTTGAGGGACTAGCGGGTCCCTACAATGAGCAGTTCTTC
>.|few|TRBV10-3|TRBJ1-2
CAIARGSYGYTF
TGTGCCATCGCCCGGGGCTCCTATGGCTACACCTTC
>.|.|TRBV2|TRBJ2-3
CASRTHTADTQYF
TGTGCCAGCAGGACCCACACAGCAGATACGCAGTATTTT
>.|.|TRBV29-1|TRBJ2-1
CSVVRHNEQFF
TGCAGCGTTGTTAGGCACAATGAGCAGTTCTTC
>.|few|TRBV29-1|TRBJ2-5
CSAEPFTQETQYF
TGCAGCGCCGAACCTTTTACCCAAGAGACCCAGTACTTC
>.|.|TRBV4-2|TRBJ2-2
CASSQGRVRAGELFF
TGTGCCAGCAGCCAAGGGCGGGTTCGTGCCGGGGAGCTGTTTTTT
>.|.|TRBV30|TRBJ2-2
CAWSLGLNTGELFF
TGTGCCTGGAGTCTGGGGTTGAACACCGGGGAGCTGTTTTTT
>TRBD2|.|TRBV2|TRBJ2-1
CASMGGVYNEQFF
TGTGCCAGCATGGGAGGGGTCTACAATGAGCAGTTCTTC
>TRBD1|few|TRBV30|TRBJ1-5
CAWSAQGVGNQPQHF
TGTGCCTGGAGTGCCCAGGGGGTTGGCAATCAGCCCCAGCATTTT
>TRBD1|.|TRBV6-1|TRBJ2-7
CASSEARDRERWYEQYF
TGTGCCAGCAGTGAAGCTCGGGACAGGGAACGTTGGTACGAGCAGTACTTC
>TRBD1|many|TRBV11-2|TRBJ2-5
CASSQGDSEETQYF
TGTGCCAGCAGCCAAGGGGACAGTGAAGAGACCCAGTACTTC